The clone carrying this T cell receptor beta chain was counted ten times or more. The data derive from a study of T-cell reconstitution after alpha-beta-depleted transplantation in children. The CDR3 is 12 residues long. Trimming stripped 4 bases from V and 11 bases from J, with 14 bases between. Looked up from germline, CDR1 is WSHSY and CDR2 is SAAADI. Unique molecular identifiers tagged the TCRbeta library. TCRdb independently ran MiXCR on the PCR reads; one entry per CDR3 protein. Here the sample spans roughly 190,000 distinct CDR3 sequences, 13% to 15% being singletons. The chain links TRBV10-2 to TRBJ1-1; D not certain. The material sequenced was PBMCs from the stem cell graft donor, taken from the stem cell graft. This receptor was identified in a human donor who donated a stem cell graft to a child with acute lymphoblastic leukemia. CDR3 sequence: CASSVGRQEAFF. DNA for the CDR3: TGCGCCAGCAGTGTCGGGCGGCAAGAGGCTTTCTTT.